This is a list of T cell receptor beta chains from one sample in a study of monozygotic twins with inflammatory bowel disease. TCRdb re-called the 5' RACE reads; one entry per CDR3 protein, DNA not given. The listing records around 190,000 distinct CDR3 sequences. Sequencing was performed on blood. Source of these receptors: a human donor with ulcerative colitis or Crohn's disease, or a healthy co-twin of an affected twin (not recorded which). Each CDR3 is given with its conserved first and last residue.

J | V | CDR3
TRBJ2-1 | TRBV20-1 | CSAPWRGGADEQFF
TRBJ2-3 | TRBV18 | CASSLFTDTQYF
TRBJ1-1 | TRBV9 | CASSVGFRDLNTEAFF
TRBJ1-6 | TRBV1 | CTVSRGSPLHF
TRBJ2-3 | TRBV5-4 | CASSLPQGVGTDTQYF
TRBJ2-2 | TRBV12-3/TRBV12-4 | CASSLQISSGELFF
TRBJ2-1 | TRBV7-9 | CASSLKGGGGLNNEQFF
TRBJ1-2 | TRBV5-1 | CASSLGTYGPNYGYTF
TRBJ2-7 | TRBV3-1 | CASSPPGKGGDEQYF
TRBJ2-2 | TRBV7-3 | CASSHQGLAGGDTGELFF
TRBJ1-1 | TRBV18 | CASSPLTGPTEAFF
TRBJ1-1 | TRBV19 | CASSISLTGGPTEAFF
TRBJ1-1 | TRBV5-1 | CASSLLDRGGLVNTEAFF
TRBJ2-3 | TRBV5-1 | CASTQGLDTQYF
TRBJ1-6 | TRBV7-3 | CASSLIPGRNSPLHF
TRBJ1-6 | TRBV7-9 | CASSLETGAYNSPLHF
TRBJ2-5 | TRBV2 | CASSGSQQETQYF
TRBJ2-1 | TRBV6-1 | CASSPWTYNEQFF
TRBJ2-5 | TRBV7-2 | CASSLTYGTGGRTQYF
TRBJ2-5 | TRBV15 | CATSRDNREIAETQYF
TRBJ2-5 | TRBV14 | CASSAIQETQYF
TRBJ2-5 | TRBV7-2 | CASSPQGGAYQETQYF
TRBJ1-1 | TRBV20-1 | CSATKYRTGDYRNTEAFF
TRBJ2-5 | TRBV20-1 | CSWDKKETQYF
TRBJ2-3 | TRBV12-3/TRBV12-4 | CASSTPGQGVSDTQYF
TRBJ2-3 | TRBV11-3 | CASSLGAALGTDTQYF
TRBJ1-1 | TRBV10-3 | CAISAPQGAGTEAFF
TRBJ1-5 | TRBV18 | CASSPSDTYSNQPQHF
TRBJ1-2 | TRBV11-2 | CASSSGSYGYTF